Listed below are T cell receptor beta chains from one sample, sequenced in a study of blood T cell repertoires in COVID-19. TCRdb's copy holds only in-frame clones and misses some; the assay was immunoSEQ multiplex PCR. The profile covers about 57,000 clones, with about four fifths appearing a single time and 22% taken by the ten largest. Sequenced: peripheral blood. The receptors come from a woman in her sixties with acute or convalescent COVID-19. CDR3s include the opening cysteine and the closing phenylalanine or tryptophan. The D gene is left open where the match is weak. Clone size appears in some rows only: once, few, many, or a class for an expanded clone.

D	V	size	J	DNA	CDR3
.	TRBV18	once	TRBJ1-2	TGTGCCAGCTCACAGGAGGGTTCGTACTATGGCTACACCTTC	CASSQEGSYYGYTF
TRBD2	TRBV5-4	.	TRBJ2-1	TGTGCCAGCAGTTTAGCGGGGGCGAGCTCCTACAATGAGCAGTTCTTC	CASSLAGASSYNEQFF
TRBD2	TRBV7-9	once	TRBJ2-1	TGTGCCAGCAGGCAACGGGGGGGCCTGGATGAGCAGTTCTTC	CASRQRGGLDEQFF
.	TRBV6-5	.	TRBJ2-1	TGTGCCAGCAGCACTAGCAATGAGCAGTTCTTC	CASSTSNEQFF
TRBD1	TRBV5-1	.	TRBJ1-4	TGCGCCAGCAGCCCGGGACAGGCTAACGAAAAACTGTTTTTT	CASSPGQANEKLFF
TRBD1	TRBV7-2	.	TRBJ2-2	TGTGCCAGCAGCTCTCGACAGGGGGCCATTCTCGGCGGGGAGCTGTTTTTT	CASSSRQGAILGGELFF
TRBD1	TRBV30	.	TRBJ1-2	TGTGCCTGGACACACGGACAGGGGGCAGTCCAGGGAGGCTACACCTTC	CAWTHGQGAVQGGYTF
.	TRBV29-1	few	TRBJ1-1	TGCAGCGTTGCCGGACACATGAACACTGAAGCTTTCTTT	CSVAGHMNTEAFF
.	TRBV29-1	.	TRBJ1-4	TGCAGCGGGTGGGGAGGGGGTTTGGAAAAACTGTTTTTT	CSGWGGGLEKLFF
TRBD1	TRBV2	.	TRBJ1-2	TGTGCCAGCAGGGGGACAGGGGGGAACTATGGCTACACCTTC	CASRGTGGNYGYTF
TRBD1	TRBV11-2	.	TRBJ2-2	TGTGCCAGCAGCTTAGATAATCGGGACAGCTACACCGGGGAGCTGTTTTTT	CASSLDNRDSYTGELFF
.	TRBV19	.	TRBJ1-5	TGTGCCACCAACAGCGGCTCATGGCCCCAGCATTTT	CATNSGSWPQHF
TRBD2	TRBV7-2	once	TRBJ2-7	TGTGCCAGCAGCTTTTTGCGGGGGGACGAGCAGTACTTC	CASSFLRGDEQYF
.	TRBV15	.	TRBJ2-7	TGTGCCACTGTACAGGACGGCGAGCAGTACTTC	CATVQDGEQYF
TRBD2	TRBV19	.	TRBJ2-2	TGTGCCAGTAGTATAGGGATCAAGCGGGGGGGCCCGAGGAGCGGGGAGCTGTTTTTT	CASSIGIKRGGPRSGELFF
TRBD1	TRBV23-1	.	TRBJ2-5	TGCGCCAGCAGTCAAGGACAGGGGGCCTGTGAGACCCAGTACTTC	CASSQGQGACETQYF